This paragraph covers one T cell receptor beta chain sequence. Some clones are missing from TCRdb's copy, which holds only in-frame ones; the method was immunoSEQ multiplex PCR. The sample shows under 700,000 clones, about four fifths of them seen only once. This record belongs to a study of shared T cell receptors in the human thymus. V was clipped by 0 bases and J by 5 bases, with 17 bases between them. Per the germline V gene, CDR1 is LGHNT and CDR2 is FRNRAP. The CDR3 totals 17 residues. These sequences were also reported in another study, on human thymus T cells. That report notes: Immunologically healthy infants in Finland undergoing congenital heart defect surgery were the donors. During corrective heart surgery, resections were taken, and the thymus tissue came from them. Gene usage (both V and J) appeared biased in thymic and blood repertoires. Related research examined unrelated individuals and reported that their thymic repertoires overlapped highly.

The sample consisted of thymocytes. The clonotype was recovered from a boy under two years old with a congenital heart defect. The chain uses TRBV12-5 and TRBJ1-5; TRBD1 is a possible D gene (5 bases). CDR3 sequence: CASGLVGSGGGDQPQHF. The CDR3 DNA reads TGTGCTAGTGGTTTGGTAGGGTCGGGAGGAGGGGATCAGCCCCAGCATTTT.